Listed below are T cell receptor beta chains from one sample, sequenced in a study of technical replicates of blood from a few donors. The assay was immunoSEQ multiplex PCR, and TCRdb's table has in-frame clones only and misses some. Of about 44,000 clones listed, 96% are singletons. The sequenced sample was T cells isolated from PBMCs. Receptors were obtained from a human donor in good health. Each CDR3 is given with its conserved first and last residue. The D gene is left open where the match is weak. A clone size is listed for some rows: how often the clone was seen (once, few, many), or a class if it is expanded.

v_call: TRBV7-2
j_call: TRBJ2-3
d_call: TRBD2
cdr3_length: 16
clone_size: .
cdr3_nt: TGTGCCAGCAGCTTCCTGACTAGCGGGAGGTCAGATACGCAGTATTTT
cdr3_aa: CASSFLTSGRSDTQYF

v_call: TRBV6-1
j_call: TRBJ2-7
d_call: .
cdr3_length: 14
clone_size: .
cdr3_nt: TGTGCCAGCAGTGGTTTTTACTCGCCCTACGAGCAGTACTTC
cdr3_aa: CASSGFYSPYEQYF

v_call: TRBV28
j_call: TRBJ1-2
d_call: .
cdr3_length: 15
clone_size: .
cdr3_nt: TGTGCCAGCAGTTTAACACGGGTACTTAACTATGGCTACACCTTC
cdr3_aa: CASSLTRVLNYGYTF

v_call: TRBV19
j_call: TRBJ1-1
d_call: TRBD1
cdr3_length: 15
clone_size: .
cdr3_nt: TGTGCCAGTAGTATACAGGGGGCGGGGAACACTGAAGCTTTCTTT
cdr3_aa: CASSIQGAGNTEAFF

v_call: TRBV14
j_call: TRBJ1-1
d_call: TRBD1
cdr3_length: 15
clone_size: few
cdr3_nt: TGTGCCAGCAACCCGATGACAGGGAGAAACACTGAAGCTTTCTTT
cdr3_aa: CASNPMTGRNTEAFF

v_call: TRBV11-1
j_call: TRBJ1-1
d_call: .
cdr3_length: 14
clone_size: .
cdr3_nt: TGTGCCAGCAGCCGGGTAAGGCGGGACACTGAAGCTTTCTTT
cdr3_aa: CASSRVRRDTEAFF

v_call: TRBV21-1
j_call: TRBJ2-3
d_call: .
cdr3_length: 17
clone_size: .
cdr3_nt: TGTGCCAGCAGCAAACTCCCTAGCGGGAGGGCCACAGATACGCAGTATTTT
cdr3_aa: CASSKLPSGRATDTQYF

v_call: TRBV6-5
j_call: TRBJ2-1
d_call: TRBD1
cdr3_length: 14
clone_size: .
cdr3_nt: TGTGCCAGCAGTCCGACAGGGGCCTACAATGAGCAGTTCTTC
cdr3_aa: CASSPTGAYNEQFF

v_call: TRBV28
j_call: TRBJ2-5
d_call: .
cdr3_length: 14
clone_size: .
cdr3_nt: TGTGCCAGCAGTTTAACAGGGTATGCCAAGACCCAGTACTTC
cdr3_aa: CASSLTGYAKTQYF

v_call: TRBV25-1
j_call: TRBJ2-2
d_call: TRBD1
cdr3_length: 16
clone_size: .
cdr3_nt: TGTGCCAGCAGTCCGTTGGACAGGGGGCTTACCGGGGAGCTGTTTTTT
cdr3_aa: CASSPLDRGLTGELFF

v_call: TRBV4-3
j_call: TRBJ1-2
d_call: TRBD1
cdr3_length: 14
clone_size: .
cdr3_nt: TGCGCCAGCAGCCATGACGGACAGGCCTATGGCTACACCTTC
cdr3_aa: CASSHDGQAYGYTF

v_call: TRBV27
j_call: TRBJ1-1
d_call: .
cdr3_length: 14
clone_size: once
cdr3_nt: TGTGCCAGCAGTCCCCGACAAGTGAACACTGAAGCTTTCTTT
cdr3_aa: CASSPRQVNTEAFF

v_call: TRBV5-6
j_call: TRBJ2-3
d_call: .
cdr3_length: 14
clone_size: .
cdr3_nt: TGTGCCAGCAGCCCGCCGGGAATGGGGGATACGCAGTATTTT
cdr3_aa: CASSPPGMGDTQYF